This T cell receptor beta chain comes out of a study of T cell responses to AZD1222 COVID-19 vaccine. Data came from immunoSEQ multiplex PCR; TCRdb stores just in-frame clones and leaves some out. The repertoire includes about 110,000 clones, around 88% of them detected once, and 6.5% sits in the top ten. Turning to this clone: Its antigen is unidentified.

V dropped 6 bases and J dropped 3 bases, with 14 bases sitting between them. Germline loops: CDR1 SQVTM, CDR2 ANQGSEA. This CDR3 has 13 amino acids. Study-level findings and limits: Possibly, clonal diversity was underestimated; donors were largely white British and included more females.

The receptor's source is an adult who received the AZD1222 COVID-19 vaccine. The input for sequencing was peripheral blood, taken 28 days after the second AZD1222 dose. This chain joins TRBV29-1 and TRBJ1-1, with a possible D match to TRBD1 (5 bases). CDR3 coding DNA: TGCAGCGTAGCCGGGGCCAGGGACACTGAAGCTTTCTTT. It encodes CSVAGARDTEAFF. The full variable domain, completed using reference TRBV29-1 and TRBJ1-1, is SAVISQKPSRDICQRGTSLTIQCQVDSQVTMMFWYRQQPGQSLTLIATANQGSEATYESGFVIDKFPISRPNLTFSTLTVSNMSPEDSSIYLCSVAGARDTEAFFGQGTRLTVV.